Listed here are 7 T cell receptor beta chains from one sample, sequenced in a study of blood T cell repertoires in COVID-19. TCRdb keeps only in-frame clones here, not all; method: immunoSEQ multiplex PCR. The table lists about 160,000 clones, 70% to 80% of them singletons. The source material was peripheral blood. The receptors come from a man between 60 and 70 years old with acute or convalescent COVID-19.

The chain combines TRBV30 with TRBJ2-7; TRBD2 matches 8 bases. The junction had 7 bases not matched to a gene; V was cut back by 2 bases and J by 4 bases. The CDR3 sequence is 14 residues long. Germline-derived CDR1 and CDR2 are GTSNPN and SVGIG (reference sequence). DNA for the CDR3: TGTGCCTGGAGTCCGGCGCGGGGGGCTTACGAGCAGTACTTC. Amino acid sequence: CAWSPARGAYEQYF.

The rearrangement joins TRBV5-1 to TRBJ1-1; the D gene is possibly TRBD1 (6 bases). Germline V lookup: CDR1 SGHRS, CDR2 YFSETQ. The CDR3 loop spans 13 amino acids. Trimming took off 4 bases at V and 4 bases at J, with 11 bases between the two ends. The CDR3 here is CASSPQGGTEAFF. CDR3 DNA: TGCGCCAGCAGCCCACAGGGTGGCACTGAAGCTTTCTTT.

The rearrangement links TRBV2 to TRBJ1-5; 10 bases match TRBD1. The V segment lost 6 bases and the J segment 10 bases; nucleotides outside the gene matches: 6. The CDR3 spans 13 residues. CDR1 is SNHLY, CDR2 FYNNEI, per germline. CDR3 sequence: CASRDRGGYPQHF. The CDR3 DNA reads TGTGCCAGCAGGGACAGGGGGGGTTATCCCCAGCATTTT.

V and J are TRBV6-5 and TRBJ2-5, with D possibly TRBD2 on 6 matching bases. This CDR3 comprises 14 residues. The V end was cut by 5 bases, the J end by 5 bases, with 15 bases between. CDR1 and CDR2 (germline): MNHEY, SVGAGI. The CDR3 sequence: CASSPSYGGETQYF. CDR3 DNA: TGTGCCAGCAGTCCGTCGTACGGAGGGGAGACCCAGTACTTC.

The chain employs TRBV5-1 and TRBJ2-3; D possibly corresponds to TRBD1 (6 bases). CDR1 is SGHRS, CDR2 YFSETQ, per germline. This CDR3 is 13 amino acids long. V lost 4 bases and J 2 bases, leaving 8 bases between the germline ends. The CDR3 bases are TGCGCCAGCAGCAGGGGGACCACAGATACGCAGTATTTT. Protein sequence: CASSRGTTDTQYF.

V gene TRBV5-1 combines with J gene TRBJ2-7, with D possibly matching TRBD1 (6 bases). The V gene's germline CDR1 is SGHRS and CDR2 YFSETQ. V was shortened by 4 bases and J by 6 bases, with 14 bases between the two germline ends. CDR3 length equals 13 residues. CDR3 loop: CASSLGHSGEQYF. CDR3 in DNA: TGCGCCAGCAGCCTGGGACATTCCGGCGAGCAGTACTTC.

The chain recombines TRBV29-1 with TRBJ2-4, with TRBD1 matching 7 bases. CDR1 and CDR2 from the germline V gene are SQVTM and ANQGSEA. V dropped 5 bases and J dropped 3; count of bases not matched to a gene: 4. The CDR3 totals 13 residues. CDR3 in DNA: TGCAGCGTTCCCGGGACAGACAAAAACATTCAGTACTTC. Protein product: CSVPGTDKNIQYF.